Presented here are 15 T cell receptor beta chains from one specimen sequenced in a study of T cell responses to AZD1222 COVID-19 vaccine. Only in-frame clones appear in the TCRdb table, and some are missing; sequencing was by immunoSEQ multiplex PCR. Of roughly 65,000 clones listed, around four fifths are singletons. The sequenced sample was peripheral blood, obtained 28 days after the second AZD1222 dose. The receptors here all came from an adult who received the AZD1222 COVID-19 vaccine.

The V gene is TRBV11-1, the J gene TRBJ1-6, with D possibly matching TRBD1 (5 bases). Germline loops: CDR1 SGHAT, CDR2 FQDESV (reference sequence). The CDR3 has 13 amino acids. Trimming removed 3 bases from V and 9 bases from J, with 9 bases in between. This chain's CDR3 is CASSFDSSSPLHF. The CDR3 DNA sequence: TGTGCCAGCAGCTTCGACAGCTCTTCACCCCTCCACTTT.

V usage is TRBV12-3 or TRBV12-4 and J usage is TRBJ2-1; D is undetermined. V shed 5 bases and J shed 7 bases, with 9 bases lying between them. The CDR3 is 12 amino acids. Here the CDR3 DNA reads TGTGCCAGCAGTCTCGGGCTAAATGAGCAGTTCTTC. Protein sequence: CASSLGLNEQFF.

The chain uses TRBV29-1 and TRBJ1-1; 9 bases line up with TRBD1. The CDR3 runs 13 residues. J gave up 10 bases and V 7 bases, and 13 bases lay outside the gene matches. Germline V gives CDR1 SQVTM, CDR2 ANQGSEA. The CDR3 bases are TGCAGCGATATACAGGGGGCGAGGGGGAGAGCTTTCTTT. Translation: CSDIQGARGRAFF.

The genes are TRBV7-8 and TRBJ2-7; possible D gene TRBD1, 5 bases. V lost 3 bases to trimming and J lost 3 bases, with 15 bases between them. The CDR3 is made up of 15 amino acids. CDR1 and CDR2 (germline): SGHVS, FQNEAQ. The CDR3 coding sequence is TGTGCCAGCAGCTTCCTCCCTGCGCAGGGCTACGAGCAGTACTTC. It is translated as CASSFLPAQGYEQYF.

This clone has just a few counts. The rearrangement joins TRBV7-9 to TRBJ2-7; the D call may be TRBD1 or TRBD2 (5 bases each). The V end lost 2 bases, the J end lost 5 bases, and 13 bases lay between the germline ends. The CDR3 is 14 amino acids. Germline V gene data show CDR1 as SEHNR and CDR2 as FQNEAQ (reference sequence). The CDR3 region is CASSLNSGTHEQYF. CDR3 nucleotides: TGTGCCAGCAGCTTAAATTCCGGGACCCACGAGCAGTACTTC.

This chain connects TRBV7-9 to TRBJ1-6; D is ambiguous. CDR1 and CDR2 (germline): SEHNR, FQNEAQ (reference sequence). The V gene lost 5 bases and the J gene lost 7 bases, with 15 bases spanning the gap. The CDR3 contains 15 residues. The CDR3 coding sequence is TGTGCCAGCAGCCCGCCGAACCTAGTAAATTCACCCCTCCACTTT. This sequence encodes CASSPPNLVNSPLHF.

The gene calls are TRBV4-1 and TRBJ1-5; D is undetermined. Germline values: CDR1 MGHRA, CDR2 YSYEKL. CDR3 length equals 15 residues. The V and J ends lost 1 base and 4 bases respectively, with 11 bases between them. The CDR3 bases are TGCGCCAGCAGCCAAGGTGGGGAACGGAATCAGCCCCAGCATTTT. Protein: CASSQGGERNQPQHF.

The chain recombines TRBV18 with TRBJ1-5; 11 bases align to TRBD1. CDR1 is KGHSH and CDR2 is LQKENI in the germline V gene. CDR3 size: 19 residues. Unmatched junction bases numbered 12, after V lost 3 bases and J lost 2 bases. The CDR3 bases are TGTGCCAGCTCACCCTACGGGGGACAGGGGGTGAATGGCAATCAGCCCCAGCATTTT. It specifies CASSPYGGQGVNGNQPQHF.

J is TRBJ2-3 and V is TRBV12-3 or TRBV12-4, with no clear D. The length of the CDR3 is 12 residues. The germline V and J ends were trimmed by 3 bases and 9 bases, with 10 bases remaining between them. In DNA form, the CDR3 reads TGTGCCAGCAGTTTGGCTGACGGAACGCAGTATTTT. Translation gives CASSLADGTQYF.

This clone has just one count. The rearrangement uses TRBV6-5 and TRBJ1-2; D is undetermined. Germline V lookup: CDR1 MNHEY, CDR2 SVGAGI. This CDR3 spans 13 amino acids. V was shortened by 8 bases and J by 8 bases, with 18 bases between the two germline ends. The CDR3 DNA follows: TGTGCCAGCTGGGCACGCGCCAGGAACGGCTACACCTTC. This translates into CASWARARNGYTF.

The rearrangement links TRBV7-9 to TRBJ1-2; D is possibly TRBD1 (6 bases). From germline, CDR1 is SEHNR and CDR2 FQNEAQ (reference sequence). This CDR3 has 15 residues. Trimming shortened V by 2 bases and J by 3 bases, and 13 bases separated the two germline ends. CDR3 protein: CASSLPGHSDYGYTF. In nucleotides, the CDR3 is TGTGCCAGCAGCTTACCGGGACACTCGGACTATGGCTACACCTTC.

V usage is TRBV3-1 (or the pseudogene TRBV3-2) and J usage is TRBJ2-7; 7 bases are a match to TRBD2. The trim removed 2 bases at V and 2 bases at J, leaving 6 bases unmatched. Germline V gene data show CDR1 as LGHDT and CDR2 as YNNKEL (reference sequence). CDR3 size: 15 residues. The CDR3, as DNA: TGTGCCAGCAGCCAACCGGGACTACTCCCCTACGAGCAGTACTTC. This gives the protein CASSQPGLLPYEQYF.

V gene TRBV10-1 combines with J gene TRBJ1-1, with D perhaps TRBD1 (5 bases). This CDR3 is 15 amino acids long. Germline CDR1 reads WNHNN; CDR2 reads SYGVQD (reference sequence). Trimming stripped 0 bases from V and 2 bases from J, with 10 bases between. DNA of the CDR3: TGCGCCAGCAGTGAGTCGTGGGACCTCAACACTGAAGCTTTCTTT. Translating it yields CASSESWDLNTEAFF.

The CDR3 DNA reads TGTGCCAGCAGTGATCTTTGGGGTTTGTCCTACGAGCAGTACTTC. This sequence encodes CASSDLWGLSYEQYF. The chain has TRBV2 and TRBJ2-7; D unclear. The CDR3 covers 15 residues. Germline V gene lookup returns CDR1 SNHLY and CDR2 FYNNEI. The ends were cut back, 3 bases at V and 1 base at J, with 13 bases in the middle.

The V and J genes are TRBV19 and TRBJ2-5, with TRBD1 as a possible D gene (6 bases). With 6 bases removed from V and 4 bases from J, the gap between germline ends came to 18 bases. The CDR3 is made up of 15 amino acids. CDR1 is LNHDA and CDR2 is SQIVND in the germline V gene (reference sequence). The CDR3 reads CASSLSTGGGETQYF. The DNA of the CDR3 is TGTGCCAGTAGCCTTTCGACAGGTGGGGGAGAGACCCAGTACTTC.